This T cell receptor beta chain comes out of a study of T cell responses to AZD1222 COVID-19 vaccine (dated by TCRdb to the early 2020s). Broadly, across the study: AZD1222 recipients given second doses at about 4 weeks or at about 12 weeks were pooled, since spike-specific TCR depth and breadth were not found to differ between the two schedules. Trial participants were enrolled by age into 18-55, 56-69 and 70-plus year subgroups, with approximately 150, 28 and 58 TCR-sequenced participants respectively. TCR sequencing covered roughly 230 trial participants: 200 to 220 given two doses of AZD1222 and 26 given two doses of MenACWY control vaccine. Study-wide conclusions, independent of this receptor: Only a handful of AZD1222 recipients were SARS-CoV-2 seropositive at baseline, limiting conclusions about previously exposed vaccinees. Participants were mostly white British, with more females than males. The authors suggested clonal diversity may have been underestimated. Epitopes outside the regions mutated in the B.1.351 and B.1.1.7 variants were reportedly recognized by nearly half of the unique spike-specific TCRs. The whole spike protein was spanned by vaccine-associated CD4 TCRs, and dominant responses were seen in regions 160-218 and 743-854. After two AZD1222 doses, both the breadth and the depth of spike-specific TCRs were significantly higher than at day 0 and than in MenACWY recipients. Because no day 14 peak-response samples were available, repertoires were characterized only after the peak T cell response. The 56-69-year group was small, and its depth increase did not reach significance, likely because of low power.

This specimen's time point label, per the study, means: baseline before first vaccination. Vaccinee samples came from UK trials COV001 and COV002, including a single-blind randomized controlled phase 2/3 trial of AZD1222 (ChAdOx1 nCoV-19) in healthy adults. For TCRbeta chain sequencing, PBMC samples from trial participants were taken at day 0 and at day 28 after the second dose. V loses 2 bases, J loses 2 bases, and the germline ends lie 13 bases apart. Per the germline V gene (reference sequence), SGHNT is the CDR1 and YYREEE is the CDR2. The CDR3 holds 15 amino acids from the cysteine to the phenylalanine. Solely the CDR3 DNA is kept, with 45 bases framed from the first base. With regard to this clone: Its antigen remains unidentified. Base-call qualities are not available, and no considerably larger clone is one nucleotide away.

The CDR3 regions of human TCRbeta chains were analyzed by immunosequencing. Regarding the original processing steps: Repertoire TCRs were checked for matches against a reference library of SARS-CoV-2-specific TCRs that had been generated using the MIRA antigen-specificity platform. Breadth was defined as the fraction of unique TCRs that were SARS-CoV-2-associated, and depth was defined as the fraction of total T cells that were SARS-CoV-2-associated. Using the MIRA data, each spike-specific TCR was mapped to the spike region that the TCR reacts to and placed in a CD4 or CD8 class. Log10-transformed breadth and depth values were compared by one-way ANOVA with Sidak's multiple comparisons tests. Entries here come from immuneACCESS through TCRdb and include only in-frame sequences with V and J called. Some clones fail to appear in such tables; in the studies checked, an unresolved V gene covers under half of the shortfall, and the cause of the remainder is unknown. From that table come the V and J calls and clone size; the DNA was used to work out D and trimming. The sample contains roughly 100,000 clones, roughly 91% of them found a single time. Jointly, the top ten make up 4% to 5.5% of the sample.

The specimen comprised peripheral blood, sampled on day 0 of AZD1222 vaccination. This receptor chain uses TRBV5-4 and TRBJ1-2, with TRBD1 tentatively as D gene (6 bases match). The TCR sequence derives from an adult in good health. The DNA reads as follows: TGTGCCAGCAGCTTTTGGGACACCCGAAACTATGGCTACACCTTC. Translated, this is CASSFWDTRNYGYTF. Full variable domain (CDR3 extended with the reference TRBV5-4 and TRBJ1-2 proteins): ETGVTQSPTHLIKTRGQQVTLRCSSQSGHNTVSWYQQALGQGPQFIFQYYREEENGRGNFPPRFSGLQFPNYSSELNVNALELDDSALYLCASSFWDTRNYGYTFGSGTRLTVV.